This paragraph reports one T cell receptor beta chain. No antigen is known for it. This sample is drawn from a study of chemoradiotherapy in HPV16-positive cancers. Samples were taken several times over chemoradiotherapy. Germline CDR1 WSHSY, CDR2 SAAADI. CDR3 size: 14 residues. The V gene lost 7 bases and the J gene lost 0 bases, with 10 bases spanning the gap. Repertoires were generated with immunoSEQ multiplex PCR, while TCRdb's copy carries only in-frame clones and drops some. The repertoire holds about 68,000 clones, more than 70% seen once, with around 4.4% in the top ten. Study-wide findings and caveats: HPV-specific T cells were functionally defined from only a couple of HPV16-positive patients. Candidate HPV-specific clones and E7-related TCR motifs grew in tumor during treatment.

The J gene is TRBJ1-3, the V gene TRBV10-2; the D is unclear. The TCR comes from a human donor with HPV-associated anogenital cancer. This sample comprised blood, obtained from a patient who underwent chemoradiotherapy. The CDR3 nucleotides read TGCGCCAGCATGGGCTTCCTCTCTGGAAACACCATATATTTT. Protein sequence: CASMGFLSGNTIYF.